This entry lists 10 T cell receptor beta chains sequenced from one sample in a study of a mutant IDH1 vaccine in newly diagnosed glioma. This table comes from immunoSEQ multiplex PCR, and its TCRdb copy is limited to in-frame clones, with some not included. The data contain 9,000 to 13,000 clones, about four fifths of them singletons. As for time point: week 47, end of study. Every vaccination contained 300 ug of the mutant IDH1 20-mer peptide and was paired with topical imiquimod. No antigen has been assigned to these receptors. This specimen was PBMCs, taken from a glioma patient whose treatment included an IDH1 peptide vaccine. These receptors were collected from a man aged 30 to 39 with glioma.

This clone was seen only once. This chain joins TRBV6-5 and TRBJ2-3, with D possibly called TRBD1 or TRBD2 (5 bases each). V was clipped by 0 bases and J by 8 bases, with 15 bases between them. The CDR3 runs 15 residues. Germline CDR1 MNHEY, CDR2 SVGAGI. DNA of the CDR3: TGTGCCAGCAGTTACTCCCCTAGGCAGGGAGTTACGCAGTATTTT. Its translation: CASSYSPRQGVTQYF.

The CDR3 spells CASSPRDSAYGYTF. The CDR3 region has the DNA TGCGCCAGCAGCCCTAGGGACAGCGCCTATGGCTACACCTTC. This chain connects TRBV5-1 to TRBJ1-2, with 7 positions matching TRBD1. After removal of 4 bases from V and 4 bases from J, the junction contained 7 bases not matched to a gene. This CDR3 region has 14 residues. CDR1 and CDR2 from the germline V gene are SGHRS and YFSETQ.

The rearrangement links TRBV7-8 to TRBJ2-5, with D possibly being TRBD2 (6 bases). The CDR3 has 14 amino acids. CDR1 SGHVS and CDR2 FQNEAQ come from the germline V gene. V was cut by 1 base and J by 0 bases, with 6 bases left in between. The CDR3 DNA sequence: TGTGCCAGCAGCTTAGGGGGGGACCAAGAGACCCAGTACTTC. This sequence encodes CASSLGGDQETQYF.

The V call is TRBV5-6, the J call TRBJ2-3, with D perhaps TRBD2 (5 bases). The V gene lost 4 bases and the J gene lost 3 bases, with 9 bases spanning the gap. Germline V gene data show CDR1 as SGHDT and CDR2 as YYEEEE. The CDR3 has 13 amino acids. CDR3 amino acids: CASSTRVTDTQYF. The CDR3 bases are TGTGCCAGCAGCACGAGGGTGACAGATACGCAGTATTTT. Using reference TRBV5-6 and TRBJ2-3 for the parts outside the CDR3, the full variable domain is DAGVTQSPTHLIKTRGQQVTLRCSPKSGHDTVSWYQQALGQGPQFIFQYYEEEERQRGNFPDRFSGHQFPNYSSELNVNALLLGDSALYLCASSTRVTDTQYFGPGTRLTVL.

This clone occurred a few times. This chain joins TRBV27 and TRBJ1-2; 10 bases line up with TRBD1. This CDR3 has 17 residues. With 0 bases clipped from V and 2 bases from J, the junction kept 6 bases outside the gene matches. Germline CDR1 MNHEY, CDR2 SMNVEV (reference sequence). For the CDR3, the DNA is TGTGCCAGCAGTTTATCGAAGACAGGGGGCGCGAACTATGGCTACACCTTC. Translating gives CASSLSKTGGANYGYTF.

This clone has just one count. The chain links TRBV19 to TRBJ1-5; maybe TRBD1 (6 bases). The CDR3 contains 15 residues. V lost 4 bases, J lost 4 bases, and 14 bases lay in between. Germline V gene lookup returns CDR1 LNHDA and CDR2 SQIVND (reference sequence). CDR3 amino acids: CASSKGVTGNQPQHF. The CDR3 DNA sequence: TGTGCCAGTAGTAAGGGGGTAACTGGAAATCAGCCCCAGCATTTT. Full variable domain (rest looked up from reference TRBV19 and TRBJ1-5): DGGITQSPKYLFRKEGQNVTLSCEQNLNHDAMYWYRQDPGQGLRLIYYSQIVNDFQKGDIAEGYSVSREKKESFPLTVTSAQKNPTAFYLCASSKGVTGNQPQHFGDGTRLSIL.

This chain connects TRBV18 to TRBJ1-5, with D perhaps TRBD1 (5 bases). Germline V gene data show CDR1 as KGHSH and CDR2 as LQKENI. CDR3 length: 16 residues. The ends were cut back, 6 bases at V and 4 bases at J, with 19 bases in the middle. CDR3 sequence: CASSLTGGRDNQPQHF. CDR3 bases: TGTGCCAGCTCCCTCACCGGAGGCAGGGATAATCAGCCCCAGCATTTT. Complete variable domain (other parts from reference TRBV18 and TRBJ1-5): NAGVMQNPRHLVRRRGQEARLRCSPMKGHSHVYWYRQLPEEGLKFMVYLQKENIIDESGMPKERFSAEFPKEGPSILRIQQVVRGDSAAYFCASSLTGGRDNQPQHFGDGTRLSIL.

The J gene is TRBJ1-1, the V gene TRBV27, with D hard to call. Germline V CDR1 and CDR2: MNHEY, SMNVEV (reference sequence). The CDR3 has 15 residues. The V end was cut by 3 bases, the J end by 0 bases, with 11 bases between. CDR3 residues: CASSFSRWVNTEAFF. The CDR3 bases are TGTGCCAGCAGTTTCTCAAGATGGGTGAACACTGAAGCTTTCTTT.

V and J are TRBV6-5 and TRBJ1-2, with D possibly being TRBD1 (5 bases). CDR1 and CDR2 from the germline V gene are MNHEY and SVGAGI. V gave up 0 bases and J gave up 4 bases, with 15 bases separating them. This CDR3 is 16 amino acids long. Written as DNA, the CDR3 is TGTGCCAGCAGTTACTCGACCGGGACCCTAAGCTATGGCTACACCTTC. It translates to CASSYSTGTLSYGYTF.

The V and J genes are TRBV2 and TRBJ1-2, with TRBD1 identical over 7 bases. Germline V gives CDR1 SNHLY, CDR2 FYNNEI. Losses at the gene ends were 5 bases for V and 5 bases for J; bases not matched to a gene: 8. The CDR3 spans 14 residues. The CDR3: CASSQQGSEYGYTF. CDR3 bases: TGTGCCAGCAGTCAACAGGGGAGTGAGTATGGCTACACCTTC. The entire variable domain, with the rest obtained from reference TRBV2 and TRBJ1-2, is as follows: EPEVTQTPSHQVTQMGQEVILRCVPISNHLYFYWYRQILGQKVEFLVSFYNNEISEKSEIFDDQFSVERPDGSNFTLKIRSTKLEDSAMYFCASSQQGSEYGYTFGSGTRLTVV.